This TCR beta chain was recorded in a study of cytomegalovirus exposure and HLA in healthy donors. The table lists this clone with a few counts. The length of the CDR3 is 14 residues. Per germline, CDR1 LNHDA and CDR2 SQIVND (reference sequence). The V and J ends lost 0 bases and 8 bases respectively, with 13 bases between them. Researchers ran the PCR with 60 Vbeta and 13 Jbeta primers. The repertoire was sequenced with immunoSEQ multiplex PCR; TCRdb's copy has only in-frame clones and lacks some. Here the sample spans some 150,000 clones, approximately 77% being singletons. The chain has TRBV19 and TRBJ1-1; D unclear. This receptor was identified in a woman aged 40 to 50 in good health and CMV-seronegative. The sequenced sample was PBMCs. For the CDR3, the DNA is TGTGCCAGTAGTATAGACCTGGTCGGGTCCGAAGCTTTCTTT. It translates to CASSIDLVGSEAFF.